This T cell receptor beta chain was captured by sequencing in a study of shared clonotypes between healthy human individuals. Repertoires were generated with immunoSEQ multiplex PCR, while TCRdb's copy carries only in-frame clones and drops some. The repertoire holds around 2,100,000 clones, with roughly 94% as singletons. CD45RO-negative cells were positively selected for CCR7, leaving out terminally differentiated effector memory CD45RA+ cells. CDR3 length: 14 residues. Germline CDR1 is MNHNY and CDR2 is SVGAGI (reference sequence). V was clipped by 6 bases and J by 0 bases, with 9 bases between them.

V and J are TRBV6-6 and TRBJ1-3, with D possibly being TRBD1 (5 bases). The source is a man aged 18 to 30 in good health. Material: naive CD8+ T cells sorted from blood. CDR3 amino acids: CASSWDGSGNTIYF. The CDR3 DNA sequence: TGTGCCAGCAGCTGGGACGGCTCTGGAAACACCATATATTTT.